The next 29 T cell receptor beta chains were all read from a single sample in a study of OX40 agonist ivuxolimab in advanced cancers. Sequenced by immunoSEQ multiplex PCR; TCRdb stores in-frame clones only, minus some. This sample has roughly 100,000 clones, with 85% to 95% found just once. The sample was CD4+ or CD8+ T cells sorted from blood, taken in a trial of the OX40 agonist ivuxolimab. The receptor set was obtained from an adult with an advanced solid tumor such as melanoma, head and neck, liver or kidney cancer.

The chain links TRBV7-3 to TRBJ2-1, with 11 bases identical to TRBD2. The CDR3 is 15 residues long. Per germline, CDR1 SGHTA and CDR2 FQGTGA. The trim removed 5 bases at V and 4 bases at J, leaving 4 bases unmatched. The CDR3 loop is CASSITSGSYNEQFF. The CDR3 DNA reads TGTGCCAGCAGCATTACTAGCGGGAGTTACAATGAGCAGTTCTTC.

The chain is built from TRBV4-1 and TRBJ1-5, with D perhaps TRBD1 (6 bases). V dropped 0 bases and J dropped 5 bases, with 17 bases sitting between them. The germline CDR1 and CDR2 sequences are MGHRA and YSYEKL. The CDR3 sequence is 17 residues long. CDR3 DNA: TGCGCCAGCAGCCAAGAGAGCCGGGGGGCAAGTCATCAGCCCCAGCATTTT. Protein sequence: CASSQESRGASHQPQHF.

The chain combines TRBV7-2 with TRBJ2-1; D might be TRBD1 (5 bases). V was cut by 6 bases and J by 2 bases, with 14 bases left in between. Germline V gene lookup returns CDR1 SGHTA and CDR2 FQGNSA. The CDR3 spans 15 residues. The CDR3 coding sequence is TGTGCCAGCAGGCCAGCGAGGACACCCTACAATGAGCAGTTCTTC. Translated, it gives CASRPARTPYNEQFF.

The J gene is TRBJ2-1, the V gene TRBV28; the match to TRBD2 covers 15 bases. Germline loops: CDR1 MDHEN, CDR2 SYDVKM. The V segment lost 5 bases and the J segment 6 bases; nucleotides outside the gene matches: 11. This CDR3 has 18 amino acids. The CDR3 sequence: CASSQIGLAGGLGNEQFF. In DNA form, the CDR3 reads TGTGCCAGCAGTCAAATTGGACTAGCGGGAGGGTTGGGCAATGAGCAGTTCTTC.

The chain links TRBV2 to TRBJ1-4; the match to TRBD1 covers 7 bases. Germline V gene sequence: CDR1 SNHLY, CDR2 FYNNEI. With V trimmed by 7 bases and J by 5 bases, 4 bases remained unmatched. The CDR3 length is 13 residues. This CDR3 reads CASMTGLNEKLFF. CDR3 DNA sequence: TGTGCCAGCATGACAGGGTTGAATGAAAAACTGTTTTTT. Full variable domain (outside the CDR3, taken from reference TRBV2 and TRBJ1-4): EPEVTQTPSHQVTQMGQEVILRCVPISNHLYFYWYRQILGQKVEFLVSFYNNEISEKSEIFDDQFSVERPDGSNFTLKIRSTKLEDSAMYFCASMTGLNEKLFFGSGTQLSVL.

The chain has TRBV18 and TRBJ1-4, with D hard to call. Germline CDR1 is KGHSH and CDR2 is LQKENI. The CDR3 runs to 12 residues. Deletions cut 2 bases from V and 8 bases from J, with 6 bases between. This CDR3 reads CASSPGREKLFF. The CDR3 nucleotides are TGTGCCAGCTCACCAGGACGGGAAAAACTGTTTTTT. Combining the CDR3 with reference TRBV18 and TRBJ1-4 gives the whole variable domain NAGVMQNPRHLVRRRGQEARLRCSPMKGHSHVYWYRQLPEEGLKFMVYLQKENIIDESGMPKERFSAEFPKEGPSILRIQQVVRGDSAAYFCASSPGREKLFFGSGTQLSVL.

This chain joins TRBV12-5 and TRBJ2-5; TRBD2 matches 15 bases. The length of the CDR3 is 19 residues. Germline V gene lookup returns CDR1 LGHNT and CDR2 FRNRAP. V dropped 6 bases and J dropped 2; count of bases not matched to a gene: 13. Here the CDR3 reads CASGPPGLAGGGEQETQYF. In DNA, the CDR3 is TGTGCTAGTGGCCCACCGGGACTAGCGGGAGGAGGAGAACAAGAGACCCAGTACTTC.

The gene calls are TRBV11-3 and TRBJ2-7, with TRBD2 matching 11 bases. The CDR3 length is 14 residues. J gave up 3 bases and V 5 bases, and 3 bases lay outside the gene matches. CDR1 and CDR2 (germline): SGHNT, YENEEA. The chain's CDR3 is CASSGLAGYYEQYV. CDR3 sequence (DNA): TGTGCCAGCAGCGGACTAGCGGGCTACTACGAGCAGTACGTC.

The V and J genes are TRBV2 and TRBJ1-2, with D possibly TRBD1 on 5 matching bases. Looked up from germline, CDR1 is SNHLY and CDR2 is FYNNEI. The V and J ends lost 4 bases and 5 bases respectively, with 14 bases between them. CDR3 length equals 14 residues. In nucleotides, the CDR3 is TGTGCCAGCAGTGGAGACCCCTGGGGGTATGGCTACACCTTC. Its protein product is CASSGDPWGYGYTF.

This chain joins TRBV6-1 and TRBJ2-5, with unresolved D. V gave up 5 bases and J gave up 1 base, with 11 bases separating them. Germline V CDR1 and CDR2: MNHNS, SASEGT. CDR3 size: 14 residues. The CDR3 DNA sequence: TGTGCCAGCAGTCCAATTCAGGCCCAAGAGACCCAGTACTTC. This codes for CASSPIQAQETQYF.

This rearrangement joins TRBV29-1 to TRBJ2-7, with 9 bases matching TRBD1. This CDR3 has 13 amino acids. From germline, CDR1 is SQVTM and CDR2 ANQGSEA. Germline trimming cut 5 bases from V and 5 bases from J; bases unmatched to any gene: 7. The CDR3 protein is CSVSRTGDHEQYF. The CDR3 nucleotides read TGCAGCGTTTCCCGGACAGGGGACCACGAGCAGTACTTC.

The chain uses TRBV30 and TRBJ1-5; D unclear. In germline, CDR1 is GTSNPN, CDR2 SVGIG (reference sequence). Deletions cut 1 base from V and 4 bases from J, with 8 bases between. CDR3 length: 13 amino acids. The chain's CDR3 is CAWSAGRNQPQHF. CDR3 nucleotides: TGTGCCTGGAGTGCTGGGCGGAATCAGCCCCAGCATTTT.

The V and J genes are TRBV2 and TRBJ1-6; perhaps TRBD1 as D (5 bases). Trimming took 2 bases from V and 7 from J, leaving 15 bases between them. Looked up from germline, CDR1 is SNHLY and CDR2 is FYNNEI. The CDR3 consists of 16 residues. CDR3 residues: CASSELGVLINSPLHF. In nucleotides, the CDR3 is TGTGCCAGCAGTGAACTAGGGGTCCTTATAAATTCACCCCTCCACTTT.

The rearrangement joins TRBV28 to TRBJ1-5, with 8 bases aligning to TRBD1. The V gene's germline CDR1 is MDHEN and CDR2 SYDVKM. The CDR3 sequence is 14 residues long. With 4 bases clipped from V and 8 bases from J, the junction kept 7 bases outside the gene matches. The CDR3 DNA reads as TGTGCCAGCAGTTCGTGGACAGGGACGGAGCCCCAGCATTTT. It encodes CASSSWTGTEPQHF.

V and J are TRBV30 and TRBJ1-3; a possible D gene is TRBD1 (5 bases). V dropped 4 bases and J dropped 0 bases, with 10 bases sitting between them. This CDR3 spans 14 amino acids. Germline CDR1 and CDR2: GTSNPN and SVGIG (reference sequence). In DNA, the CDR3 is TGTGCCTGGACGGGGACGTTCTCTGGAAACACCATATATTTT. Translation: CAWTGTFSGNTIYF.

J is TRBJ2-1 and V is TRBV9; D remains ambiguous. CDR3 length: 12 amino acids. Germline CDR1 is SGDLS and CDR2 is YYNGEE. Deletions cut 4 bases from V and 8 bases from J, with 10 bases between. CDR3 DNA sequence: TGTGCCAGCAGCTCCCAGAGCTATGAGCAGTTCTTC. Protein sequence: CASSSQSYEQFF.

The V call is TRBV5-1, the J call TRBJ1-5; unclear D gene. This CDR3 has 13 residues. Trimming shortened V by 4 bases and J by 7 bases, and 12 bases separated the two germline ends. CDR1 and CDR2 from the germline V gene are SGHRS and YFSETQ. The CDR3 loop reads CASSKEAEQPQHF. Here the CDR3 DNA reads TGCGCCAGCAGCAAGGAGGCAGAACAGCCCCAGCATTTT.

V and J are TRBV4-2 and TRBJ1-5, with D possibly being TRBD1 (6 bases). The germline V and J ends were trimmed by 0 bases and 5 bases, with 11 bases remaining between them. The germline V gene encodes CDR1 LGHNA and CDR2 YNFKEQ. This CDR3 region has 15 residues. The CDR3 region has the DNA TGTGCCAGCAGCCAAGATCCTAAGGGGGATCAGCCCCAGCATTTT. This codes for CASSQDPKGDQPQHF.

The J gene is TRBJ1-2, the V gene TRBV14; D is ambiguous. Trimming removed 6 bases from V and 7 bases from J, with 12 bases in between. This CDR3 is built from 12 residues. Germline CDR1 and CDR2: SGHDN and FVKESK. The CDR3 loop reads CASSQSGVGYTF. DNA for the CDR3: TGTGCCAGCAGTCAATCTGGAGTTGGCTACACCTTC.

J is TRBJ2-1 and V is TRBV13; possible D gene TRBD2, 5 bases. This CDR3 is 16 amino acids long. Germline V gene data show CDR1 as PRHDT and CDR2 as FYEKMQ (reference sequence). The ends were cut back, 5 bases at V and 0 bases at J, with 14 bases in the middle. In DNA form, the CDR3 reads TGTGCCAGCAGCAGGACGGGGAAAGCCTCCTACAATGAGCAGTTCTTC. The encoded protein is CASSRTGKASYNEQFF.

V usage is TRBV12-5 and J usage is TRBJ1-5; no firm D call. Trimming removed 7 bases from V and 3 bases from J, with 13 bases in between. The CDR3 has 14 residues. Germline V gene lookup returns CDR1 LGHNT and CDR2 FRNRAP. The CDR3 loop is CASDPGSFNQPQHF. DNA for the CDR3: TGTGCTAGTGACCCCGGTAGTTTCAATCAGCCCCAGCATTTT.

V gene TRBV28 combines with J gene TRBJ1-2; D remains ambiguous. The germline V gene encodes CDR1 MDHEN and CDR2 SYDVKM. The CDR3 runs to 16 residues. Trimming removed 2 bases from V and 4 bases from J, with 17 bases in between. The CDR3 DNA follows: TGTGCCAGCAGTTTACTCAACAAGAACCACATCTATGGCTACACCTTC. This gives the protein CASSLLNKNHIYGYTF.

V and J are TRBV4-3 and TRBJ1-2; D is possibly TRBD1 (6 bases). The ends were cut back, 7 bases at V and 4 bases at J, with 16 bases in the middle. Germline-derived CDR1 and CDR2 are LGHNA and YSLEER. The CDR3 has 14 residues. In nucleotides, the CDR3 is TGCGCCAGCAACCCAGGGGAGAAGCTCTATGGCTACACCTTC. This sequence encodes CASNPGEKLYGYTF.

This clone was picked up one time. The J gene is TRBJ2-5, the V gene TRBV18; TRBD2 matches at 7 bases. Germline V gene lookup returns CDR1 KGHSH and CDR2 LQKENI. The CDR3 is 15 residues long. V shed 0 bases and J 3 bases; nucleotides not matched to a gene: 4. CDR3 DNA sequence: TGTGCCAGCTCACCACCGGGGCTAGCGGAAGAGACCCAGTACTTC. Protein: CASSPPGLAEETQYF.

The chain joins TRBV30 to TRBJ2-1; possibly TRBD1 for D (5 bases). The germline gives CDR1 GTSNPN, CDR2 SVGIG (reference sequence). Trimming took off 6 bases at V and 0 bases at J, with 12 bases between the two ends. The CDR3 sequence is 14 residues long. CDR3 in amino acids: CACLGRTSYNEQFF. The CDR3 nucleotides are TGTGCCTGTTTGGGGCGGACCTCCTACAATGAGCAGTTCTTC.

This clone showed up just a few times. This chain joins TRBV5-5 and TRBJ1-6; 7 positions match TRBD1. The CDR3 sequence is 15 residues long. Losses at the gene ends were 0 bases for V and 10 bases for J; bases not matched to a gene: 7. Germline V gives CDR1 SGHKS, CDR2 YYEKEE (reference sequence). The CDR3 loop reads CASSLEGQVRSPLHF. Here the CDR3 DNA reads TGTGCCAGCAGCTTGGAAGGACAGGTTCGGTCACCCCTCCACTTT.

The chain links TRBV5-5 to TRBJ1-5; TRBD1 agrees at 8 bases. Per germline, CDR1 SGHKS and CDR2 YYEKEE (reference sequence). The length of the CDR3 is 17 residues. With 5 bases clipped from V and 9 bases from J, the junction kept 19 bases outside the gene matches. The CDR3 is CASSLRPDRGALLPQHF. The CDR3 nucleotides read TGTGCCAGCAGTTTAAGGCCAGACAGGGGCGCCCTTTTGCCCCAGCATTTT.

V is TRBV30 and J is TRBJ2-3; D is possibly TRBD2 (5 bases). Trimming removed 3 bases from V and 2 bases from J, with 12 bases in between. CDR1 is GTSNPN and CDR2 is SVGIG in the germline V gene (reference sequence). CDR3 length equals 14 residues. DNA for the CDR3: TGTGCCTGGAGCGGGGATCTAACCACAGATACGCAGTATTTT. Encoded protein: CAWSGDLTTDTQYF.

This clone was counted a few times. The conserved closing phenylalanine or tryptophan is absent in this CDR3, likely reflecting a read error. No DNA is shown, since the ends of the CDR3 on it are uncertain; the CDR3 is the one TCRdb lists. The V call is TRBV28, the J call TRBJ2-7; the DNA was not used to check the table's D call, TRBD1. From germline, CDR1 is MDHEN and CDR2 SYDVKM. The length of the CDR3 is 12 amino acids, counting both ends. The CDR3 is CASSFSPGQGAL.